This TCR beta chain was obtained from a study of blood T cells in healthy people across ages. Points from the study as a whole: Among long-lived donors, naive CD4+ cells were more numerous and diversity higher than in aged donors.

It was with a sample-barcoded 5' primer and a J-beta primer mix that a second PCR of roughly 7 to 12 cycles was run. Each cDNA molecule, via a template-switch adaptor with 12 random nucleotides, was tagged. TCRdb reprocessed the 5' RACE reads via MiXCR and lists one record per CDR3 protein. The profile shows more than 1 million distinct CDR3 sequences, 45% of them singletons. As for this clonotype: Its specificity is not known.

The sample providers were healthy Caucasian people from Russia, aged about 6 to 100. Drawing of peripheral blood yielded roughly 9.8 milliliters from each donor. Sequencing used blood. This receptor was identified in a woman in her sixties or seventies in good health.

The CDR3 sequence is CATSRDNGRGETQYF. CDR3 bases: TGTGCCACCAGCAGAGATAATGGGCGGGGCGAGACCCAGTACTTC. This chain links TRBV15 with TRBJ2-5, with D tentatively TRBD2 (6 bases). CDR3 length: 15 residues. The V gene's germline CDR1 is LNHNV and CDR2 YYDKDF (reference sequence). Trimming pared 0 bases from V and 5 bases from J, leaving 13 bases between.